Following are 7 T cell receptor beta chains from one sample sequenced in a study of blood T cell repertoires in COVID-19. Sequencing used immunoSEQ multiplex PCR; TCRdb keeps in-frame clones, though not all of them. The sample has 150,000 to 200,000 clones; 75% to 90% are singletons. Specimen: peripheral blood. Receptors were obtained from a human donor with acute or convalescent COVID-19. The donor label of this sample is uncertain.

The V call is TRBV7-8, the J call TRBJ2-1; maybe TRBD2 (6 bases). Germline CDR1 and CDR2: SGHVS and FQNEAQ. The ends were cut back, 1 base at V and 7 bases at J, with 11 bases in the middle. CDR3 size: 14 residues. CDR3 sequence: CASSLVLGGNEQFF. The CDR3 bases are TGTGCCAGCAGCTTAGTCCTGGGGGGAAATGAGCAGTTCTTC.

The V gene is TRBV10-1, the J gene TRBJ2-4, with TRBD1 matching over 7 bases. This CDR3 is 12 amino acids long. The germline V gene encodes CDR1 WNHNN and CDR2 SYGVQD (reference sequence). Trimming took 5 bases from V and 6 from J; bases not matched to a gene: 1. The CDR3 coding sequence is TGCGCCAGCAGTCCAGGGGGAAACATTCAGTACTTC. Translated, it gives CASSPGGNIQYF.

V is TRBV6-5 and J is TRBJ1-2, with 8 nucleotides matching TRBD1. V gave up 0 bases and J gave up 7 bases; unmatched junction bases: 10. CDR1 and CDR2 (germline): MNHEY, SVGAGI. The CDR3 is 16 residues long. CDR3 residues: CASSYSGGQGRSGYTF. DNA of the CDR3: TGTGCCAGCAGTTACTCCGGAGGACAGGGACGAAGTGGCTACACCTTC.

The V gene is TRBV2, the J gene TRBJ1-2; D gene ambiguous. Trimming shortened V by 3 bases and J by 2 bases, and 7 bases separated the two germline ends. The CDR3 totals 13 residues. Germline V lookup: CDR1 SNHLY, CDR2 FYNNEI. CDR3 bases: TGTGCCAGCAGTGAGGTCGGGAACTATGGCTACACCTTC. This translates into CASSEVGNYGYTF.

The chain couples TRBV19 to TRBJ1-4, with D hard to call. This CDR3 contains 12 residues. Germline assignment: CDR1 LNHDA and CDR2 SQIVND (reference sequence). V was cut by 0 bases and J by 10 bases, with 6 bases left in between. The CDR3 protein is CASSIDIGKLFF. Written as DNA, the CDR3 is TGTGCCAGTAGTATAGACATCGGAAAACTGTTTTTT.

This sequence joins TRBV3-1 (or the pseudogene TRBV3-2) and TRBJ2-4, with D hard to call. The CDR3 is 12 residues long. Per the germline V gene, CDR1 is LGHDT and CDR2 is YNNKEL (reference sequence). V was pared by 4 bases and J by 7 bases, with 8 bases between. CDR3 sequence: CASSLSRNIQYF. The CDR3 DNA reads TGTGCCAGCAGCCTCTCGCGGAACATTCAGTACTTC.

V is TRBV30 and J is TRBJ1-2, with a weak D call TRBD1 (5 bases). The CDR3 has 13 residues. Germline lookup yields CDR1 GTSNPN and CDR2 SVGIG (reference sequence). V lost 1 base to trimming and J lost 5 bases, with 11 bases between them. The CDR3 protein is CAWSGAGQYGYTF. The DNA of the CDR3 is TGTGCCTGGAGTGGGGCAGGGCAGTATGGCTACACCTTC.